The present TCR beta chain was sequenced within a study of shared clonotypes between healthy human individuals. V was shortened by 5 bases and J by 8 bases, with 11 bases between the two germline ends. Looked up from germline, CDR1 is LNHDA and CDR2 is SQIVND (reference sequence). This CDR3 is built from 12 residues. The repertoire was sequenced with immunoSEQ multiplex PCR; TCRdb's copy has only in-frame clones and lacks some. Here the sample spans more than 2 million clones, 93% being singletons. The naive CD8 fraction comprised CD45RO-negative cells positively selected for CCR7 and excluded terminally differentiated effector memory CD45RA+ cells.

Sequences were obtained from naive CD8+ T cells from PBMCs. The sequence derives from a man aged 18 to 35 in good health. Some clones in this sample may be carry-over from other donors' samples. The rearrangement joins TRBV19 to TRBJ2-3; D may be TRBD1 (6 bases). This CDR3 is CASSWGQGTQYF. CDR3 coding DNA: TGTGCCAGTAGTTGGGGGCAGGGTACGCAGTATTTT. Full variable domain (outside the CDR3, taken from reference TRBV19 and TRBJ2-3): DGGITQSPKYLFRKEGQNVTLSCEQNLNHDAMYWYRQDPGQGLRLIYYSQIVNDFQKGDIAEGYSVSREKKESFPLTVTSAQKNPTAFYLCASSWGQGTQYFGPGTRLTVL.